This TCR beta chain stems from a study of T cells in localized non-small cell lung cancer. Findings and caveats of the study: Adjacent uninvolved lung had the highest clonality, suggesting focused antigen responses. Appearance in adjacent lung was seen for a median about 60 of the top 100 tumor clones.

Germline CDR1 LGHNT, CDR2 FRNRAP. Deletions cut 3 bases from V and 8 bases from J, with 8 bases between. The CDR3 consists of 12 residues. Assay used: immunoSEQ multiplex PCR; TCRdb lists only in-frame clones, some missing. This table holds 25,000 to 35,000 clones, around 92% found once. Turning to this clone: Its antigen remains unidentified.

This chain connects TRBV12-5 to TRBJ2-1, with D unclear. This sample comprised peripheral blood mononuclear cells, obtained before any cancer treatment. This receptor was identified in a woman aged 40-69 years with stage III lung adenocarcinoma. The CDR3 loop is CASGFEYDEQFF. CDR3 coding DNA: TGTGCTAGTGGTTTTGAGTATGATGAGCAGTTCTTC.